This is a list of T cell receptor beta chains from one sample in a study of cytomegalovirus exposure and HLA in healthy donors. The assay was immunoSEQ multiplex PCR, and TCRdb's table has in-frame clones only and misses some. The profile shows 60,000 to 90,000 clones, about 67% of them singletons. Input material: PBMCs. These TCRs come from a middle-aged man in good health and CMV-seropositive. CDR3s include the opening cysteine and the closing phenylalanine or tryptophan. The D gene is left open where the match is weak. Clone size is shown for a subset of rows, as once, few, many or a class of expanded clone.

J: TRBJ2-1
V: TRBV11-2
D: -
size: -
CDR3: CASSLDRPRNEQFF
DNA: TGTGCCAGCAGCTTAGATCGTCCCCGCAATGAGCAGTTCTTC

J: TRBJ2-7
V: TRBV4-1
D: TRBD1
size: -
CDR3: CASGQGYEQYF
DNA: TGCGCCAGCGGACAGGGATACGAGCAGTACTTC

J: TRBJ2-1
V: TRBV7-7
D: TRBD2
size: few
CDR3: CASSRRHSGSSYNEQFF
DNA: TGTGCTAGCAGCCGAAGACATAGCGGGAGCTCCTACAATGAGCAGTTCTTC

J: TRBJ2-1
V: TRBV12-5
D: TRBD2
size: -
CDR3: CASVLASGILYNEQFF
DNA: TGTGCTAGTGTTCTCGCTAGCGGTATCCTCTACAATGAGCAGTTCTTC

J: TRBJ2-7
V: TRBV4-3
D: TRBD2
size: few
CDR3: CASSQEASGGRSSYEQYF
DNA: TGCGCCAGCAGCCAAGAAGCTAGCGGGGGGCGGAGCTCCTACGAGCAGTACTTC

J: TRBJ1-4
V: TRBV6-6
D: -
size: many
CDR3: CASTGRMGEKLFF
DNA: TGTGCCAGCACCGGCAGGATGGGTGAAAAACTGTTTTTT

J: TRBJ2-4
V: TRBV25-1
D: TRBD1
size: few
CDR3: CASSDTGQGFIAKNIQYF
DNA: TGTGCCAGCAGTGATACGGGACAGGGGTTCATAGCCAAAAACATTCAGTACTTC

J: TRBJ2-7
V: TRBV9
D: -
size: few
CDR3: CASSVGPDKAYEQYF
DNA: TGTGCCAGCAGCGTAGGGCCCGACAAAGCCTACGAGCAGTACTTC

J: TRBJ2-7
V: TRBV11-2
D: -
size: -
CDR3: CASSFGPGGRGEQYF
DNA: -

J: TRBJ2-3
V: TRBV5-1
D: -
size: -
CDR3: CASSSGTDFSTDTQYF
DNA: TGCGCCAGCAGCTCCGGGACTGATTTTAGCACAGATACGCAGTATTTT

J: TRBJ1-5
V: TRBV5-8
D: TRBD1
size: -
CDR3: CASSQGGTVVGTQHF
DNA: TGTGCCAGCAGCCAGGGCGGGACAGTGGTGGGGACCCAGCATTTT

J: TRBJ2-7
V: TRBV7-2
D: TRBD1
size: -
CDR3: CASSRRWDREREQYF
DNA: TGTGCCAGCAGCCGAAGGTGGGACAGGGAACGCGAGCAGTACTTC

J: TRBJ1-2
V: TRBV28
D: -
size: -
CDR3: CASSLVAGNGYTF
DNA: TGTGCCAGCAGTTTAGTTGCAGGTAACGGCTACACCTTC

J: TRBJ1-1
V: TRBV6-6
D: -
size: -
CDR3: CASMEGSTEAFF
DNA: TGTGCCAGCATGGAGGGCTCCACTGAAGCTTTCTTT

J: TRBJ1-1
V: TRBV6-1
D: -
size: -
CDR3: CASGTQPNTEAFF
DNA: TGTGCCAGCGGGACACAGCCGAACACTGAAGCTTTCTTT

J: TRBJ1-2
V: TRBV14
D: TRBD1
size: -
CDR3: CASSRIQGRYGYTF
DNA: TGTGCCAGCAGCCGGATACAGGGGAGGTATGGCTACACCTTC

J: TRBJ2-2
V: TRBV18
D: TRBD1
size: -
CDR3: CASSSVTGTGELFF
DNA: TGTGCCAGCTCTTCAGTGACAGGGACCGGGGAGCTGTTTTTT

J: TRBJ2-7
V: TRBV6-1
D: TRBD1
size: -
CDR3: CASNRDRGRYEQYF
DNA: TGTGCCAGCAACCGGGACAGGGGGCGCTACGAGCAGTACTTC

J: TRBJ2-7
V: TRBV19
D: -
size: -
CDR3: CASSISGASGYEQYF
DNA: TGTGCCAGTAGTATATCAGGGGCGTCGGGCTACGAGCAGTACTTC

J: TRBJ2-5
V: TRBV18
D: -
size: -
CDR3: CASSPQTGTQESQYF
DNA: TGTGCCAGCTCACCACAGACAGGCACCCAAGAGAGCCAGTACTTC

J: TRBJ1-4
V: TRBV9
D: -
size: -
CDR3: CASSPQGYLQTNEKLFF
DNA: TGTGCCAGCAGTCCTCAGGGGTACCTCCAGACTAATGAAAAACTGTTTTTT

J: TRBJ2-2
V: TRBV11-2
D: TRBD2
size: -
CDR3: CASSLGLAGVAGELFF
DNA: TGTGCCAGCAGCTTAGGACTAGCGGGAGTGGCCGGGGAGCTGTTTTTT

J: TRBJ1-1
V: TRBV10-3
D: -
size: few
CDR3: CAIRDSFTEAFF
DNA: TGTGCCATCAGGGACAGTTTCACTGAAGCTTTCTTT

J: TRBJ2-7
V: TRBV6-1
D: TRBD2
size: -
CDR3: CASRLVGLADEQYF
DNA: TGTGCCAGTCGCTTGGTGGGACTAGCGGACGAGCAGTACTTC

J: TRBJ1-2
V: TRBV5-4
D: TRBD1
size: -
CDR3: CASSPMLGQGAGGYTF
DNA: TGTGCCAGCAGCCCAATGTTAGGACAGGGGGCAGGTGGCTACACCTTC

J: TRBJ2-5
V: TRBV6-5
D: TRBD2
size: -
CDR3: CASSYSRISGSETQYF
DNA: TGTGCCAGCAGTTACTCGAGAATTAGCGGGAGTGAGACCCAGTACTTC

J: TRBJ1-2
V: TRBV19
D: TRBD1
size: -
CDR3: CASTPGTGGDGHGYTF
DNA: TGTGCCAGTACCCCCGGGACAGGGGGCGATGGGCATGGCTACACCTTC

J: TRBJ2-3
V: TRBV5-6
D: TRBD1
size: -
CDR3: CASSWGTGGSTDTQYF
DNA: TGTGCCAGCAGCTGGGGGACAGGGGGTAGCACAGATACGCAGTATTTT

J: TRBJ1-1
V: TRBV5-1
D: -
size: -
CDR3: CASSPLTMNTEAFF
DNA: TGCGCCAGCAGCCCGTTGACTATGAACACTGAAGCTTTCTTT

J: TRBJ1-1
V: TRBV5-1
D: -
size: -
CDR3: CASSLGRVVNTEAFF
DNA: TGCGCCAGCAGCTTAGGCAGGGTAGTGAACACTGAAGCTTTCTTT

J: TRBJ1-6
V: TRBV18
D: -
size: -
CDR3: CASSPDQGNSPLHF
DNA: TGTGCCAGCTCACCGGATCAGGGGAATTCACCCCTCCACTTT

J: TRBJ2-1
V: TRBV27
D: -
size: -
CDR3: CASRATGTQFF
DNA: TGTGCCAGCAGAGCGACAGGGACTCAGTTCTTC

J: TRBJ2-7
V: TRBV5-1
D: TRBD2
size: -
CDR3: CASRGTSGAYEQYF
DNA: TGCGCCAGCAGAGGGACTAGCGGAGCCTACGAGCAGTACTTC

J: TRBJ2-5
V: TRBV19
D: -
size: -
CDR3: CASSIGGDRRETQYF
DNA: TGTGCCAGTAGTATAGGAGGCGACAGGCGTGAGACCCAGTACTTC

J: TRBJ2-7
V: TRBV5-6
D: -
size: many
CDR3: CASSFPGLGYEQYF
DNA: TGTGCCAGCAGTTTTCCGGGTCTAGGCTACGAGCAGTACTTC

J: TRBJ2-7
V: TRBV11-2
D: -
size: -
CDR3: CASSLRGGDEQYF
DNA: TGTGCCAGCAGCTTACGGGGCGGGGACGAGCAGTACTTC

J: TRBJ1-1
V: TRBV29-1
D: -
size: -
CDR3: CSVNGGKSEAFF
DNA: TGCAGCGTAAATGGGGGGAAATCTGAAGCTTTCTTT

J: TRBJ1-1
V: TRBV4-3
D: -
size: -
CDR3: CASSLNDYTEAFF
DNA: TGCGCCAGCAGCCTGAACGACTACACTGAAGCTTTCTTT

J: TRBJ1-5
V: TRBV6-5
D: -
size: -
CDR3: CASSRGPNSNQPQHF
DNA: TGTGCCAGCAGCCGCGGTCCAAATAGCAATCAGCCCCAGCATTTT

J: TRBJ2-2
V: TRBV6-6
D: TRBD1
size: -
CDR3: CASHDRANTGELFF
DNA: TGTGCCAGCCATGACAGGGCCAACACCGGGGAGCTGTTTTTT

J: TRBJ2-7
V: TRBV28
D: TRBD2
size: -
CDR3: CASSDSGSNEQYF
DNA: TGTGCCAGCAGTGATAGCGGGAGCAACGAGCAGTACTTC